This TCR beta chain was captured in a study of follicular helper T cells after annual influenza vaccination. About the research overall: Blood was drawn on days 0, 7 and 28 after vaccination. Study-wide results and caveats: Day 7 ICOS+CD38+ clones were most often found later in ICOS-CD38- cTfh cells. Rare clonotypes were missed; only about 9-20% of cells gave TCRB. Yearly vaccinations repeatedly recalled conserved clonotypes in ICOS+CD38+ cTfh.

This clone has only a few counts. Its antigen is currently unknown. Indicated time point: 2015-2016 season, pre-vaccination. Some clones are missing from TCRdb's copy, which holds only in-frame ones; the method was immunoSEQ multiplex PCR. Here the sample spans under 15,000 clones, nearly 80% being singletons. The CDR3 is 13 residues long. The V and J ends lost 5 bases and 7 bases, in that order; junction bases with no gene match: 3. Germline CDR1 and CDR2: SNHLY and FYNNEI. Sequenced here: CXCR5+ CD38- circulating T follicular helper cells from blood, sampled on the day of influenza vaccination. Regarding subset: circulating Tfh, non-naive CD4+CXCR5+PD-1+ (ICOS+CD38+ or ICOS-CD38-). This chain joins TRBV2 and TRBJ1-5; the match to TRBD1 covers 9 bases. The receptor's source is an adult who received the influenza vaccine. The CDR3 DNA follows: TGTGCCAGCAGTAGGACAGGGGTCCAGCCCCAGCATTTT. Its translation is CASSRTGVQPQHF.